These 18 T cell receptor beta chains came from one sample sequenced in a study of blood T cell repertoires in COVID-19. The assay was immunoSEQ multiplex PCR, and TCRdb's table has in-frame clones only and misses some. Of roughly 230,000 clones in the sample, 80% to 85% were seen once. The specimen sequenced was PBMCs or T cells enriched from blood (not recorded which). The receptors here all came from a man aged 50 or older who had recovered from COVID-19.

V and J are TRBV13 and TRBJ2-3, with 10 bases aligning to TRBD1. The CDR3 is 18 amino acids. Per the germline V gene, CDR1 is PRHDT and CDR2 is FYEKMQ (reference sequence). V lost 1 base to trimming and J lost 2 bases; unmatched junction nucleotides: 9. The CDR3 reads CASSLAAVGTGVTDTQYF. The DNA of the CDR3 is TGTGCCAGCAGCTTAGCAGCGGTCGGGACAGGGGTCACAGATACGCAGTATTTT.

The chain uses TRBV11-3 and TRBJ2-4; the match to TRBD1 covers 9 bases. Germline-derived CDR1 and CDR2 are SGHNT and YENEEA. This CDR3 has 13 residues. The V gene end was trimmed by 5 bases and the J gene end by 9 bases; junction bases not matched to a gene: 5. The chain's CDR3 is CASSDRGSGIQYF. For the CDR3, the DNA is TGTGCCAGCAGCGACAGGGGGTCGGGCATTCAGTACTTC. The full variable domain, completed using reference TRBV11-3 and TRBJ2-4, is EAGVVQSPRYKIIEKKQPVAFWCNPISGHNTLYWYLQNLGQGPELLIRYENEEAVDDSQLPKDRFSAERLKGVDSTLKIQPAELGDSAVYLCASSDRGSGIQYFGAGTRLSVL.

V usage is TRBV6-1 and J usage is TRBJ2-5; the match to TRBD1 covers 7 bases. CDR1 is MNHNS, CDR2 SASEGT, per germline. The CDR3 extends over 18 amino acids. Unmatched junction bases numbered 15, after V lost 0 bases and J lost 5 bases. The CDR3 DNA reads as TGTGCCAGCAGTGAAGCAGAGACAGGGTTGTGGGATCGGGAGACCCAGTACTTC. Translating it yields CASSEAETGLWDRETQYF.

This sequence joins TRBV9 and TRBJ2-1; D is unresolved. The germline V and J ends were trimmed by 4 bases and 11 bases, with 16 bases remaining between them. The CDR3 length is 13 residues. The V gene's germline CDR1 is SGDLS and CDR2 YYNGEE. The DNA for the CDR3 is TGTGCCAGCAGCTCCGGTACAGTGGATCAGCAGTTCTTC. Translating gives CASSSGTVDQQFF.

The V call is TRBV6-5, the J call TRBJ1-4; D perhaps matches TRBD1 (6 bases). Germline V CDR1 and CDR2: MNHEY, SVGAGI. The germline V and J ends were trimmed by 6 bases and 8 bases, with 16 bases remaining between them. This CDR3 has 14 residues. The CDR3 DNA follows: TGTGCCAGCAGAACTACAGGGTGGAAGGAAAAACTGTTTTTT. It yields the protein CASRTTGWKEKLFF.

The chain combines TRBV19 with TRBJ2-3, with no clear D. The CDR3 totals 14 residues. V was clipped by 10 bases and J by 2 bases, with 16 bases between them. CDR1 is LNHDA and CDR2 is SQIVND in the germline V gene (reference sequence). The CDR3 nucleotides read TGTGCCACCACGAGCACTTCTACCACAGATACGCAGTATTTT. Translating it yields CATTSTSTTDTQYF.

This chain joins TRBV18 and TRBJ2-3, with a possible D match to TRBD2 (6 bases). CDR1 and CDR2 from the germline V gene are KGHSH and LQKENI. The CDR3 has 15 amino acids. The V gene lost 4 bases and the J gene lost 2 bases, with 13 bases spanning the gap. CDR3 DNA sequence: TGTGCCAGCTCACTTGGCCCGGGGGTCACAGATACGCAGTATTTT. It codes for CASSLGPGVTDTQYF.

The chain employs TRBV7-3 and TRBJ2-2, with D unresolved. There are 15 residues in the CDR3. Per germline, CDR1 SGHTA and CDR2 FQGTGA. Trimming cost V 1 base and J 0 bases, with 6 bases left between them. The CDR3: CASSLMGANTGELFF. Written as DNA, the CDR3 is TGTGCCAGCAGCTTAATGGGCGCGAACACCGGGGAGCTGTTTTTT. The full variable domain, in which reference TRBV7-3 and TRBJ2-2 provide the parts outside the CDR3, is GAGVSQTPSNKVTEKGKYVELRCDPISGHTALYWYRQSLGQGPEFLIYFQGTGAADDSGLPNDRFFAVRPEGSVSTLKIQRTERGDSAVYLCASSLMGANTGELFFGEGSRLTVL.

Concerning this clone: The sample carries other DNA sequences with the same CDR3. CDR3 coding DNA: TGTGCCACCAGTGATCGGACAGTCAACTATGGCTACACCTTC. Encoded protein: CATSDRTVNYGYTF. This chain links TRBV24-1 with TRBJ1-2; a possible D gene is TRBD1 (6 bases). The CDR3 runs 14 residues. Looked up from germline, CDR1 is KGHDR and CDR2 is SFDVKD. V was pared by 3 bases and J by 2 bases, with 9 bases between.

The chain uses TRBV4-1 and TRBJ2-7, with TRBD2 matching 9 bases. The CDR3 has 16 residues. V dropped 2 bases and J dropped 0; count of bases not matched to a gene: 5. CDR1 MGHRA and CDR2 YSYEKL come from the germline V gene. CDR3 DNA sequence: TGCGCCAGCAGCCAATATAGCGGGGGCAGCTCCTACGAGCAGTACTTC. This codes for CASSQYSGGSSYEQYF.

A single count supports this clone. The chain employs TRBV5-1 and TRBJ2-1; 9 bases are shared with TRBD1. CDR3 size: 16 residues. The trim removed 4 bases at V and 0 bases at J, leaving 5 bases unmatched. Germline lookup yields CDR1 SGHRS and CDR2 YFSETQ. The CDR3 reads CASSRTTGGSYNEQFF. The CDR3 region has the DNA TGCGCCAGCAGCCGAACGACAGGGGGCTCCTACAATGAGCAGTTCTTC.

This clone turned up a few times. The CDR3 reads CASSPGRFGYGYTF. The CDR3 nucleotides are TGTGCCAGCTCACCAGGGAGGTTCGGGTATGGCTACACCTTC. This chain joins TRBV18 and TRBJ1-2; no reliable D call. This CDR3 region has 14 residues. Trimming removed 2 bases at V and 5 bases at J, with 12 bases between. CDR1 and CDR2 from the germline V gene are KGHSH and LQKENI.

The chain is built from TRBV19 and TRBJ1-5, with TRBD1 matching over 7 bases. CDR1 and CDR2 (germline): LNHDA, SQIVND (reference sequence). CDR3 length: 14 amino acids. V gave up 3 bases and J gave up 5 bases; unmatched junction bases: 4. CDR3 coding DNA: TGTGCCAGTAGTATGGCAACAGGGGATCAGCCCCAGCATTTT. This translates into CASSMATGDQPQHF.

Many counts were recorded for this clone. Here the CDR3 reads CASREHPGEEAYGYTF. Written as DNA, the CDR3 is TGTGCCAGCAGGGAACACCCCGGCGAGGAAGCCTATGGCTACACCTTC. The V and J genes are TRBV6-1 and TRBJ1-2, with D unresolved. V lost 6 bases and J 4 bases, leaving 21 bases between the germline ends. Looked up from germline, CDR1 is MNHNS and CDR2 is SASEGT. The CDR3 covers 16 residues.

The J gene is TRBJ2-7, the V gene TRBV3-1 (or the pseudogene TRBV3-2), with D tentatively TRBD1 (6 bases). Germline values: CDR1 LGHDT, CDR2 YNNKEL (reference sequence). Trimming cost V 1 base and J 6 bases, with 10 bases left between them. This CDR3 contains 13 residues. Here the CDR3 reads CASSQGGRPEQYF. In DNA form, the CDR3 reads TGTGCCAGCAGCCAAGGGGGGCGGCCCGAGCAGTACTTC.

This chain uses TRBV12-3 or TRBV12-4 with TRBJ2-4; a weak D match, TRBD1 (6 bases). Deletions cut 5 bases from V and 13 bases from J, with 12 bases between. The CDR3 contains 11 residues. CDR3 sequence (DNA): TGTGCCAGCAGTCAGGGACATCCGCAGTACTTC. The encoded protein is CASSQGHPQYF.

The V gene is TRBV5-1, the J gene TRBJ1-5; D might be TRBD1 (6 bases). The CDR3 spans 14 residues. V lost 4 bases, J lost 11 bases, and 19 bases lay in between. The V gene's germline CDR1 is SGHRS and CDR2 YFSETQ. CDR3: CASSPDSSIRAQHF. CDR3 bases: TGCGCCAGCAGCCCGGACAGCTCAATCAGAGCCCAGCATTTT.

The CDR3 DNA sequence: TGTGCCAGCTCAGCCGGGACAGTTAACACCGGGGAGCTGTTTTTT. Translating it yields CASSAGTVNTGELFF. V and J are TRBV18 and TRBJ2-2; 7 bases are a match to TRBD1. V lost 5 bases, J lost 2 bases, and 5 bases stayed unmatched. CDR1 is KGHSH and CDR2 is LQKENI in the germline V gene. CDR3 size: 15 residues.